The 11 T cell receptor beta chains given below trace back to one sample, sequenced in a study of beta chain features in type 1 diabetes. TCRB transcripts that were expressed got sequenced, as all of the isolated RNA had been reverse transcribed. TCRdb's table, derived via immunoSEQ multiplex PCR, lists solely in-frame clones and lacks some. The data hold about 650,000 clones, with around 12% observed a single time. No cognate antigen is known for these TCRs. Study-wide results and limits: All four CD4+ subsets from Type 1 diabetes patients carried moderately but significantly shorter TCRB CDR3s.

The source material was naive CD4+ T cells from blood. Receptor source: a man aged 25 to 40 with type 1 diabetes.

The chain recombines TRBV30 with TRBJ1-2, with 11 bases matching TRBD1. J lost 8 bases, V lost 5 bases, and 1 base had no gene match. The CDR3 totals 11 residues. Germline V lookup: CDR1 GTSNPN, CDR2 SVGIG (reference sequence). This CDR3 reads CAWGQGAGYTF. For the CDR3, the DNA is TGTGCCTGGGGACAGGGGGCGGGCTACACCTTC.

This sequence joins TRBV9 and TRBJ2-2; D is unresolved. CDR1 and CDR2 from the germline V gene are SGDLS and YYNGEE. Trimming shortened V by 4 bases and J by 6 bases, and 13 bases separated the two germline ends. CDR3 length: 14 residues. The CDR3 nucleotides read TGTGCCAGCAGCCCGTGGGAATTCCCCGGGGAGCTGTTTTTT. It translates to CASSPWEFPGELFF.

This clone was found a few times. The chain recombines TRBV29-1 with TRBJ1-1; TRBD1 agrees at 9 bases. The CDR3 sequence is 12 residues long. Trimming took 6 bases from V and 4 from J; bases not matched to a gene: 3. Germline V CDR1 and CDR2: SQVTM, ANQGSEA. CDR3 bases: TGCAGCGTGTGGGACAGGGCCACTGAAGCTTTCTTT. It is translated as CSVWDRATEAFF.

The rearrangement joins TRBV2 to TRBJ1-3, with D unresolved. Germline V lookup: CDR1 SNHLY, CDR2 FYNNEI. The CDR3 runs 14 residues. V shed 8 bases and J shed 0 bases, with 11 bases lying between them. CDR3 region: CASGEGNSGNTIYF. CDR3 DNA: TGTGCCAGCGGGGAGGGAAACTCTGGAAACACCATATATTTT.

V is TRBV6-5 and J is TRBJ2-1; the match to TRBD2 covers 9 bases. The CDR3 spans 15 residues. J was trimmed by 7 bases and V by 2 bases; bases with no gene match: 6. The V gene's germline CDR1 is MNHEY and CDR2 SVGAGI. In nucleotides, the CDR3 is TGTGCCAGCAGTTACAGCCTAGCGGGGAGGAATGAGCAGTTCTTC. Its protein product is CASSYSLAGRNEQFF.

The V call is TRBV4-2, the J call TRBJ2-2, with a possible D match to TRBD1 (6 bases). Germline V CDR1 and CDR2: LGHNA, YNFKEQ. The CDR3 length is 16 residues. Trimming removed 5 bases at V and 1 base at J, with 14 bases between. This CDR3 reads CASSRGKGENTGELFF. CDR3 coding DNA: TGTGCCAGCAGCAGGGGTAAGGGGGAGAACACCGGGGAGCTGTTTTTT.

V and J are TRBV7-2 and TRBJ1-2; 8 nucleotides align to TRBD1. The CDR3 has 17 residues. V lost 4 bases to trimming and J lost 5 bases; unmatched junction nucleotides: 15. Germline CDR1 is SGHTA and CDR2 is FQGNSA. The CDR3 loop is CASSSSPDRVGWYGYTF. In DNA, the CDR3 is TGTGCCAGCAGCTCCAGCCCGGACAGGGTTGGGTGGTATGGCTACACCTTC.

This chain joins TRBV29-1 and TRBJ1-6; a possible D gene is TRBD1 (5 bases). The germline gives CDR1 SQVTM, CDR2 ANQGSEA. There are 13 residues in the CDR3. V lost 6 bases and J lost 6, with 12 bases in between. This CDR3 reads CSVRGSSNSPLHF. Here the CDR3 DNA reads TGCAGCGTGAGGGGTAGTAGTAATTCACCCCTCCACTTT.

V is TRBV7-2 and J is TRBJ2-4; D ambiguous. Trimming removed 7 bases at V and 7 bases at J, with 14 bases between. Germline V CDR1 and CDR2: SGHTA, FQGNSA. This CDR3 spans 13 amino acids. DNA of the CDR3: TGTGCCAGCACTTCTGGGTACGGGAACATTCAGTACTTC. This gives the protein CASTSGYGNIQYF.

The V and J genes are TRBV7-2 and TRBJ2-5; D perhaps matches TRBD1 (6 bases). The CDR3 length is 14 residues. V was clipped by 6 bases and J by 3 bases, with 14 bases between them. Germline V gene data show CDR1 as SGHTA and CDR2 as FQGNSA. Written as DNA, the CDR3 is TGTGCCAGCAGGTCCCCAGGGGCCAAAGAGACCCAGTACTTC. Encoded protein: CASRSPGAKETQYF.

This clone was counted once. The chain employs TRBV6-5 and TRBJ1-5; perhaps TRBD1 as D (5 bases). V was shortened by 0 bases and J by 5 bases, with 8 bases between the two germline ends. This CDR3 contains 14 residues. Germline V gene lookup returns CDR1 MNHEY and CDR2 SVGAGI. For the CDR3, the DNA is TGTGCCAGCAGTTACTCGCTCAGGGATCAGCCCCAGCATTTT. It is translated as CASSYSLRDQPQHF.